This TCR beta chain derives from a study of shared clonotypes between healthy human individuals. V trimming: 4 bases; J trimming: 3 bases; junction bases outside the gene matches: 10. Per the germline V gene, CDR1 is SGHRS and CDR2 is YFSETQ. This CDR3 has 16 amino acids. General study points: Of the naive CD4 clonotypes, approximately 5% were shared across several donors. The researchers took only blood, and tissue repertoires probably look different. In contrast to clonotypes shared by all four donors, non-shared clonotypes had lower generation probabilities.

As to this clone: The target antigen is unknown.

Sequencing was performed with immunoSEQ multiplex PCR; in TCRdb, only in-frame clones are kept and a portion is missing. Of a few hundred thousand clones listed, around 87% are singletons. This receptor was obtained from a man between 18 and 35 years old in good health. The chain recombines TRBV5-1 with TRBJ2-3, with 8 bases lining up with TRBD2. The sequenced material came from memory CD8+ T cells sorted from blood. Subset reported: CD45RO+ cells pooled with CCR7-negative TemRA cells. The CDR3 reads CASSPRTGGWTDTQYF. CDR3 bases: TGCGCCAGCAGCCCGAGAACGGGGGGGTGGACAGATACGCAGTATTTT.